This TCR beta chain came from a study of T cell responses to AZD1222 COVID-19 vaccine (dated by TCRdb to about 2021). Concerning the study at large: AZD1222 recipients given second doses at about 4 weeks or at about 12 weeks were pooled, since spike-specific TCR depth and breadth were not found to differ between the two schedules. TCR sequencing covered over 230 trial participants: some 210 given two doses of AZD1222 and 26 given two doses of MenACWY control vaccine. Trial participants were enrolled into age subgroups of 18-55, 56-69 and 70-plus years, which contained about 150, 27 and 61 TCR-sequenced participants, respectively.

The full study reports these points: Spike-specific TCR breadth and depth rose significantly after two AZD1222 doses compared with day 0 and with MenACWY recipients. CD4 TCRs associated with the vaccine covered the entire spike protein, and the dominant responses were in regions 160-218 and 743-854. Conclusions about previously exposed vaccinees were limited because only six AZD1222 recipients were SARS-CoV-2 seropositive at baseline. Participants were mostly white British and included more females than males, and it was suggested by the authors that clonal diversity may have been underestimated. Because no day 14 peak-response samples were available, repertoires were characterized only after the peak T cell response. Nearly half of unique spike-specific TCRs reportedly recognized epitopes outside regions mutated in the B.1.351 and B.1.1.7 variants. The 56-69-year group was small, and its depth increase did not reach significance, likely because of low power.

The CDR3 regions of human TCRbeta chains were analyzed by immunosequencing. Under the source paper's analysis protocol: TCRs in the repertoires were matched against a reference library of SARS-CoV-2-specific TCRs that had been generated with the MIRA antigen-specificity platform. Breadth meant the fraction of unique TCRs that were SARS-CoV-2-associated, whereas depth meant the fraction of total T cells that were SARS-CoV-2-associated. Each spike-specific TCR was assigned to its reactive spike region and to a CD4 or CD8 class using the MIRA data. Log10-transformed breadth and depth values were compared by one-way ANOVA with Sidak's multiple comparisons tests. The table comes from immuneACCESS by way of TCRdb, which keeps in-frame sequences with V and J called. Part of the clones is missing from these tables; in studies checked, under half for an unresolved V gene and the rest for unknown reasons. V and J calls and clone size are given by that table; D and trimming were obtained from the DNA. This sample gives some 87,000 clones in total; 85% to 90% of them show up just once. Jointly, the top ten make up 30% to 35% of the sample.

A distance of 17 bases separates the germline ends of V and J, which lose 8 bases and 6 bases respectively. From the cysteine through the phenylalanine, the CDR3 covers 14 amino acids. The CDR3 DNA has 42 bases and is translated from base 1. CDR1 and CDR2, looked up from the germline V gene, are MNHEY and SVGAGI. With respect to this clone: Its cognate antigen has yet to be identified. One base away there is no much larger clone; base qualities are not given.

Read against the paper, the sample's time point label means: baseline before first vaccination. Vaccinee samples were obtained from the UK trials COV001 and COV002, which included a single-blind randomized controlled phase 2/3 trial of AZD1222 (ChAdOx1 nCoV-19) in healthy adults. For TCRbeta chain sequencing, PBMC samples from trial participants were taken at day 0 and at day 28 after the second dose. In this chain, TRBV6-5 is recombined with TRBJ2-1; 6 matching bases give a weak D call of TRBD1. This clonotype was sampled from an adult in good health. This specimen was peripheral blood, taken on day 0 of AZD1222 vaccination. For the CDR3, the sequence is CASANRDNVNEQFF. The DNA sequence is TGTGCCAGCGCTAACCGGGACAACGTCAATGAGCAGTTCTTC.